What follows are 7 T cell receptor beta chains derived from one specimen sequenced in a study of T cell responses to AZD1222 COVID-19 vaccine. The protocol was immunoSEQ multiplex PCR, while the TCRdb copy is restricted to in-frame clones and leaves out a portion. The top ten hold 1.5% of the sample, which has 100,000 to 150,000 clones, around 87% seen once. The sequencing used peripheral blood, collected on day 0 of AZD1222 vaccination. The receptors were gathered from an adult in good health.

V and J are TRBV7-3 and TRBJ1-3; D uncertain. This CDR3 has 17 amino acids. CDR1 is SGHTA and CDR2 is FQGTGA in the germline V gene. V dropped 3 bases and J dropped 0 bases, with 15 bases sitting between them. In DNA form, the CDR3 reads TGTGCCAGCAGCTTGTTGGGCCCAGAACGCTCTGGAAACACCATATATTTT. It yields the protein CASSLLGPERSGNTIYF.

Turning to this clone: The same CDR3 is also encoded by other DNA sequences in this sample. The chain uses TRBV28 and TRBJ2-3; tentatively, D is TRBD1 or TRBD2 (6 bases each). This CDR3 spans 13 amino acids. Germline CDR1 is MDHEN and CDR2 is SYDVKM. V lost 6 bases, J lost 4 bases, and 11 bases lay in between. CDR3 in amino acids: CASSLGGPDTQYF. CDR3 bases: TGTGCCAGCAGCCTCGGGGGCCCAGATACGCAGTATTTT.

Only one count was recorded for this clone. This chain joins TRBV15 and TRBJ2-3; 7 nucleotides agree with TRBD2. CDR1 LNHNV and CDR2 YYDKDF come from the germline V gene (reference sequence). The V and J ends lost 0 bases and 11 bases, in that order; junction bases with no gene match: 8. This CDR3 is built from 14 residues. The CDR3 sequence: CATSRDRASGGQYF. The CDR3 region has the DNA TGTGCCACCAGCAGAGATCGGGCTAGCGGCGGGCAGTATTTT.

The rearrangement joins TRBV15 to TRBJ1-5; TRBD1 might be the D (6 bases). Between the trimmed V and J ends, which lost 5 bases and 6 bases, there was a span of 20 bases. This CDR3 is 16 amino acids long. Germline CDR1 reads LNHNV; CDR2 reads YYDKDF (reference sequence). CDR3 nucleotide sequence: TGTGCCACCAGCGTCATCTTTTCAGGGGATCGTCAGCCCCAGCATTTT. Translated: CATSVIFSGDRQPQHF. Combining the CDR3 with reference TRBV15 and TRBJ1-5 gives the whole variable domain DAMVIQNPRYQVTQFGKPVTLSCSQTLNHNVMYWYQQKSSQAPKLLFHYYDKDFNNEADTPDNFQSRRPNTSFCFLDIRSPGLGDTAMYLCATSVIFSGDRQPQHFGDGTRLSIL.

The J gene is TRBJ2-3, the V gene TRBV7-9; 10 bases agree with TRBD2. The CDR3 totals 15 residues. The V gene's germline CDR1 is SEHNR and CDR2 FQNEAQ (reference sequence). The V gene end was trimmed by 5 bases and the J gene end by 6 bases; junction bases not matched to a gene: 8. CDR3 nucleotide sequence: TGTGCCAGCAGCCGAAGCGGGGGGGCTAAGGATACGCAGTATTTT. Protein sequence: CASSRSGGAKDTQYF.

The chain joins TRBV6-6 to TRBJ1-6, with D unclear. V lost 6 bases and J 8 bases, leaving 14 bases between the germline ends. Germline-derived CDR1 and CDR2 are MNHNY and SVGAGI (reference sequence). The CDR3 consists of 14 residues. CDR3 residues: CASRIMGIDSPLHF. In nucleotides, the CDR3 is TGTGCCAGCAGGATAATGGGGATAGATTCACCCCTCCACTTT.

The chain uses TRBV2 and TRBJ1-4; D not certain. Trimming cost V 6 bases and J 8 bases, with 7 bases left between them. This CDR3 spans 11 amino acids. Germline CDR1 is SNHLY and CDR2 is FYNNEI. CDR3 sequence reads: CASRRVEKLFF. The CDR3 bases are TGTGCCAGCAGGCGCGTGGAAAAACTGTTTTTT.